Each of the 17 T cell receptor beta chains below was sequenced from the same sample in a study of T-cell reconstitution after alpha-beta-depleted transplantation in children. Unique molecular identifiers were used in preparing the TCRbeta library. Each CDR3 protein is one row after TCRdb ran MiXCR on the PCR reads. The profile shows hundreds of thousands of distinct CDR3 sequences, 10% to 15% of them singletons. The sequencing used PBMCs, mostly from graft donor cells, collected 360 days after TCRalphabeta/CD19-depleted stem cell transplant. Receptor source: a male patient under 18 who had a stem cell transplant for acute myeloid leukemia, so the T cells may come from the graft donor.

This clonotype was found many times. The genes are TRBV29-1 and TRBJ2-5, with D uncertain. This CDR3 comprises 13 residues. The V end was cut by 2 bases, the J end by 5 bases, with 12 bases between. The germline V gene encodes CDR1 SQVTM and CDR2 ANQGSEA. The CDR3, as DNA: TGCAGCGTTGAACAAGGGCTAGAGGAGACCCAGTACTTC. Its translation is CSVEQGLEETQYF.

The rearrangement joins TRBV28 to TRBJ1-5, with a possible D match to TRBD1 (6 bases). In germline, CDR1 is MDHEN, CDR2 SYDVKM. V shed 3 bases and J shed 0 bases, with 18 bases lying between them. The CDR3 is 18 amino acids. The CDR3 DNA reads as TGTGCCAGCAGTTTCTCAGGGGAGCCCCTATATAGCAATCAGCCCCAGCATTTT. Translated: CASSFSGEPLYSNQPQHF.

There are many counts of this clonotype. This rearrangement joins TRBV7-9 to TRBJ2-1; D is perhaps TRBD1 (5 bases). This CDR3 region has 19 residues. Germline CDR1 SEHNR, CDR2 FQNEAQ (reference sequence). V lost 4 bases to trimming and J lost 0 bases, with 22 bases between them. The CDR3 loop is CASSSLLGRPGHSYNEQFF. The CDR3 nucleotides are TGTGCCAGCAGCTCACTATTGGGTCGCCCTGGACACTCCTACAATGAGCAGTTCTTC.

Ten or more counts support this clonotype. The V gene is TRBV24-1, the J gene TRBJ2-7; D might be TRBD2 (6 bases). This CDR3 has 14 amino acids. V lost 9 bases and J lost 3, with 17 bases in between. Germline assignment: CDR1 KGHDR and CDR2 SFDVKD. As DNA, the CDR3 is TGTGCCACCTCCGGGACTGGGGGATTCTACGAGCAGTACTTC. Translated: CATSGTGGFYEQYF.

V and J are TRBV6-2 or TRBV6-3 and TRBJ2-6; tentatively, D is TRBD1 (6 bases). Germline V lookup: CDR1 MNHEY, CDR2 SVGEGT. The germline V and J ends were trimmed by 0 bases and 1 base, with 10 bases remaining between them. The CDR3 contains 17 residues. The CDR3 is CASSYSQGLSGANVLTF. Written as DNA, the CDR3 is TGTGCCAGCAGTTACTCCCAGGGGTTATCTGGGGCCAACGTCCTGACTTTC.

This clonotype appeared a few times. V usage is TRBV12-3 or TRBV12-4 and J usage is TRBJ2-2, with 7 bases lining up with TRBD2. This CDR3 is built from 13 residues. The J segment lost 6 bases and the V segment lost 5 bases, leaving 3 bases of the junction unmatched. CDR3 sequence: CASSREDPGELFF. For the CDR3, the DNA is TGTGCCAGCAGTCGGGAGGATCCCGGGGAGCTGTTTTTT.

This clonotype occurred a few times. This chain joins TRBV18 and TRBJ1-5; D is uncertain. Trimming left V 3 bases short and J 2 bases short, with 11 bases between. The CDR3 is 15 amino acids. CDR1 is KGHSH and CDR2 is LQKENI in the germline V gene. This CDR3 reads CASSPDRQRNQPQHF. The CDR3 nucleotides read TGTGCCAGCTCACCCGATAGGCAGCGCAATCAGCCCCAGCATTTT.

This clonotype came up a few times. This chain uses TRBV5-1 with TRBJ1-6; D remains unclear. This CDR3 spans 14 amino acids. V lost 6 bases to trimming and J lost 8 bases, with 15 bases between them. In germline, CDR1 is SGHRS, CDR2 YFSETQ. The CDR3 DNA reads TGCGCCAGCACCCTACGGGGTCCAGATTCACCCCTCCACTTT. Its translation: CASTLRGPDSPLHF.

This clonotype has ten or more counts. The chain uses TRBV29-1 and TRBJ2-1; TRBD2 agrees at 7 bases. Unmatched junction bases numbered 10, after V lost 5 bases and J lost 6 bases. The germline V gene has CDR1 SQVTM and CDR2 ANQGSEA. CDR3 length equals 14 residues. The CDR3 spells CSVLSGGVSNEQFF. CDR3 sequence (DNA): TGCAGCGTTTTAAGTGGGGGGGTCAGCAATGAGCAGTTCTTC.

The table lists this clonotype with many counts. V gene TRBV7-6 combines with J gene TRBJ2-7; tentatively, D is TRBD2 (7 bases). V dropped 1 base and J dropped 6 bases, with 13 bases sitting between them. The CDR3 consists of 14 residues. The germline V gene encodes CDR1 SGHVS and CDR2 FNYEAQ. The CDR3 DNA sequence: TGTGCCAGCAGCTTAGTGCGGGGGCTGGGCGAGCAGTACTTC. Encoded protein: CASSLVRGLGEQYF.

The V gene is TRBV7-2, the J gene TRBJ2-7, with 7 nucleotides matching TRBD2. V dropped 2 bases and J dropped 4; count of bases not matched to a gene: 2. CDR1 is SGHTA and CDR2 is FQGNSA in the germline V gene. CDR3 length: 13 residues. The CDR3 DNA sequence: TGTGCCAGCAGCTTATGGCGGGAGTACGAGCAGTACTTC. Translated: CASSLWREYEQYF.

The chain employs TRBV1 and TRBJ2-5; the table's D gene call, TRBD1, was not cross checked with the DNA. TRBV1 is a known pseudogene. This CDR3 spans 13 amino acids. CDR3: CTNETGSGETQYF. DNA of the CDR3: TGCACCAACGAAACCGGGTCGGGAGAGACCCAGTACTTC.

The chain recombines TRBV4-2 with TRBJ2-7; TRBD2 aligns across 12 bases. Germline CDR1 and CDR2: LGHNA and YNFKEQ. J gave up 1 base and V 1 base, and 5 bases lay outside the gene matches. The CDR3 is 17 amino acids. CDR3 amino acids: CASSQGVGLAGSYEQYF. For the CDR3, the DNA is TGTGCCAGCAGCCAAGGGGTCGGACTAGCGGGATCCTACGAGCAGTACTTC.

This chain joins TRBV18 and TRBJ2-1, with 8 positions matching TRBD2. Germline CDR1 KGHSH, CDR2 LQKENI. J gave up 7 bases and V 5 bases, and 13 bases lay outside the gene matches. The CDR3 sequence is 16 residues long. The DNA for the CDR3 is TGTGCCAGCTCATCACAATCCCCGGGACTAGATAATGAGCAGTTCTTC. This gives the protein CASSSQSPGLDNEQFF.

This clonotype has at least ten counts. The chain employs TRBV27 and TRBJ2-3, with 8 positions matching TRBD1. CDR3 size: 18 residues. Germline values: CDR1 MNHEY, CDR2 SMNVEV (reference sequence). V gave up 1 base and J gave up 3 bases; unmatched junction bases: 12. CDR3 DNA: TGTGCCAGCAGTTTATGGGTCGGGGCAGGGGGCTGGACAGATACGCAGTATTTT. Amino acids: CASSLWVGAGGWTDTQYF.

CDR3 amino acids: CASSPPLGSAGANVLTF. The CDR3 nucleotides read TGTGCCAGCAGCCCCCCGTTAGGCTCTGCGGGGGCCAACGTCCTGACTTTC. The rearrangement links TRBV13 to TRBJ2-6; D is ambiguous. In germline, CDR1 is PRHDT, CDR2 FYEKMQ (reference sequence). The CDR3 spans 17 residues. V dropped 5 bases and J dropped 4 bases, with 18 bases sitting between them. Together with reference TRBV13 and TRBJ2-6, the CDR3 gives the full variable domain: AAGVIQSPRHLIKEKRETATLKCYPIPRHDTVYWYQQGPGQDPQFLISFYEKMQSDKGSIPDRFSAQQFSDYHSELNMSSLELGDSALYFCASSPPLGSAGANVLTFGAGSRLTVL.

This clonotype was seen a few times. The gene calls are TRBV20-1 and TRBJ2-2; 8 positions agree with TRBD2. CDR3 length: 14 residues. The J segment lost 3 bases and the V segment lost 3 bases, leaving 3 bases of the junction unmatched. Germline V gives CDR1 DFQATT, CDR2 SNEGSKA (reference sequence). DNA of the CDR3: TGCAGTGCTAGTCCTAGCGGGTACACCGGGGAGCTGTTTTTT. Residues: CSASPSGYTGELFF.